The 10 T cell receptor beta chains below were found in one sample sequenced in a study of blood T cell repertoires in COVID-19. Some clones are missing from TCRdb's copy, which holds only in-frame ones; the method was immunoSEQ multiplex PCR. The table shows some 160,000 clones, with about four fifths occurring only once. The sample comprised peripheral blood. The receptors derive from an elderly woman with acute or convalescent COVID-19.

The J gene is TRBJ2-7, the V gene TRBV2; no firm D call. CDR3 length: 14 residues. The V end lost 3 bases, the J end lost 3 bases, and 12 bases lay between the germline ends. CDR1 is SNHLY, CDR2 FYNNEI, per germline. The CDR3 is CASSDVRHIYEQYF. The CDR3 nucleotides read TGTGCCAGCAGTGATGTCAGACACATCTACGAGCAGTACTTC.

This chain links TRBV4-2 with TRBJ2-3, with 9 bases matching TRBD2. Trimming at V came to 2 bases and at J to 2 bases, leaving 8 bases not matched to a gene. Germline loops: CDR1 LGHNA, CDR2 YNFKEQ. The CDR3 contains 17 residues. The CDR3 sequence is CASSQSPTSGATDTQYF. The CDR3 nucleotides are TGTGCCAGCAGCCAATCCCCGACTAGCGGAGCCACAGATACGCAGTATTTT.

This sequence joins TRBV9 and TRBJ1-2; the D is unclear. CDR1 and CDR2 from the germline V gene are SGDLS and YYNGEE. The CDR3 is 13 amino acids. V lost 0 bases and J lost 3, with 6 bases in between. The chain's CDR3 is CASSVDADYGYTF. In DNA, the CDR3 is TGTGCCAGCAGCGTAGACGCAGACTATGGCTACACCTTC.

The J gene is TRBJ2-7, the V gene TRBV9, with 8 bases fitting TRBD2. The CDR3 runs to 15 residues. Germline V gene data show CDR1 as SGDLS and CDR2 as YYNGEE. The ends lost 2 bases at V and 2 bases at J; junction bases unmatched: 6. This CDR3 reads CASSVSSGIAYEQYF. The CDR3 DNA is TGTGCCAGCAGCGTTAGTAGCGGGATAGCCTACGAGCAGTACTTC.

The V call is TRBV15, the J call TRBJ2-3, with D maybe TRBD2 (6 bases). V gave up 4 bases and J gave up 4 bases, with 9 bases separating them. Germline CDR1 is LNHNV and CDR2 is YYDKDF (reference sequence). This CDR3 comprises 13 residues. The chain's CDR3 is CATSKTSADTQYF. CDR3 coding DNA: TGTGCCACCAGCAAGACTAGTGCAGATACGCAGTATTTT.

The chain links TRBV6-1 to TRBJ2-3; unclear D gene. The germline V and J ends were trimmed by 2 bases and 5 bases, with 5 bases remaining between them. The CDR3 has 12 residues. Per germline, CDR1 MNHNS and CDR2 SASEGT. The CDR3, as DNA: TGTGCCAGCAGTGAATTACTAGATACGCAGTATTTT. It specifies CASSELLDTQYF.

The rearrangement joins TRBV2 to TRBJ1-1, with 7 bases aligning to TRBD1. The germline CDR1 and CDR2 sequences are SNHLY and FYNNEI. V was clipped by 7 bases and J by 3 bases; unmatched bases: 8. CDR3 length: 14 amino acids. Here the CDR3 DNA reads TGTGCCAGCAAACAACAGGGGTTGTACACTGAAGCTTTCTTT. It encodes CASKQQGLYTEAFF.

This clone came up a few times. V is TRBV27 and J is TRBJ2-2, with TRBD1 matching over 10 bases. Trimming at V came to 5 bases and at J to 7 bases, leaving 10 bases not matched to a gene. Germline V gene data show CDR1 as MNHEY and CDR2 as SMNVEV (reference sequence). This CDR3 has 16 residues. Here the CDR3 DNA reads TGTGCCAGCAGTCGTGGGGACAGGGGTCGGAACGGGGAGCTGTTTTTT. Its protein product is CASSRGDRGRNGELFF.

The chain is built from TRBV28 and TRBJ1-4, with D possibly being TRBD1 (5 bases). There are 13 residues in the CDR3. Germline V gene sequence: CDR1 MDHEN, CDR2 SYDVKM. V lost 4 bases, J lost 8 bases, and 11 bases lay in between. CDR3 sequence reads: CASSSGQAEKLFF. CDR3 DNA sequence: TGTGCCAGCAGTTCAGGGCAGGCGGAAAAACTGTTTTTT. The full variable domain, its missing parts supplied by reference TRBV28 and TRBJ1-4, is DVKVTQSSRYLVKRTGEKVFLECVQDMDHENMFWYRQDPGLGLRLIYFSYDVKMKEKGDIPEGYSVSREKKERFSLILESASTNQTSMYLCASSSGQAEKLFFGSGTQLSVL.

V usage is TRBV28 and J usage is TRBJ2-3; the D gene is possibly TRBD1 (5 bases). The CDR3 has 13 residues. Germline values: CDR1 MDHEN, CDR2 SYDVKM. CDR3 protein: CAIGEGAPDTQYF. The CDR3 bases are TGTGCTATAGGGGAAGGAGCCCCAGATACGCAGTATTTT. Full variable domain (remainder filled in from reference TRBV28 and TRBJ2-3): DVKVTQSSRYLVKRTGEKVFLECVQDMDHENMFWYRQDPGLGLRLIYFSYDVKMKEKGDIPEGYSVSREKKERFSLILESASTNQTSMYLCAIGEGAPDTQYFGPGTRLTVL.